This T cell receptor (beta chain) emerged from a study of T cell responses to AZD1222 COVID-19 vaccine. TCRdb keeps only in-frame clones here, not all; method: immunoSEQ multiplex PCR. Among 150,000 or so clones listed, approximately 94% were seen once. Study-wide results and limits: The donor cohort was predominantly white British with a female majority, and clonal diversity may have been underestimated. Per reports, nearly half of all spike-specific TCRs target regions that are unmutated in variants. Increased Spike-specific TCR breadth and depth were observed after two AZD1222 doses.

The germline V and J ends were trimmed by 2 bases and 4 bases, with 17 bases remaining between them. The CDR3 is 16 amino acids. Germline values: CDR1 SGHTA, CDR2 FQGNSA. With regard to this clone: The target antigen is unknown.

The TCR was taken from an adult who received the AZD1222 COVID-19 vaccine. Sequencing used peripheral blood, obtained 28 days after the second AZD1222 dose. The chain is built from TRBV7-2 and TRBJ2-5; possible D gene TRBD1, 5 bases. The CDR3 coding sequence is TGTGCCAGCAGCTTACACCCAGCAGGGTCCTCAGAGACCCAGTACTTC. Residues: CASSLHPAGSSETQYF.